These 28 T cell receptor beta chains were sequenced from one sample in a study of metastatic and nonmetastatic thyroid tumors (dated by TCRdb to the early 2020s). Library preparation employed PCR. The data were produced on an Illumina HiSeq 4000. Clones were called with MiXCR by TCRdb after fastp trimmed the public reads at Q25, and only in-frame beta chains were retained. Recorded for this sample are fewer than 50,000 clones; roughly 15% of them occurred a single time. The ten largest clones represent about 20% of the sample. No treatment had been received by any patient before thyroid surgery. The sample consisted of blood. The source is a female donor with papillary thyroid cancer or a benign thyroid nodule (not recorded which). Some clones in this sample may be carry-over from other donors' samples.

This rearrangement joins TRBV6-1 to TRBJ2-1; 9 bases match TRBD1. The DNA end favors TRBJ2-5, so the J call may be wrong. Germline CDR1 reads MNHNS; CDR2 reads SASEGT. The CDR3 consists of 16 residues. The DNA for the CDR3 is TGTGCCAGCAGTGCCAAGTCCTGGACAGGGGATGATACCCAGTACTTC. Encoded protein: CASSAKSWTGDDTQYF.

The chain couples TRBV30 to TRBJ1-6, with 8 bases lining up with TRBD1. CDR3 length equals 14 residues. V was clipped by 3 bases and J by 10 bases; unmatched bases: 8. In germline, CDR1 is GTSNPN, CDR2 SVGIG (reference sequence). The CDR3 region has the DNA TGTGCCTGGAGCGAAGGACAGGGTGGATCACCCCTCCACTTT. This translates into CAWSEGQGGSPLHF.

This clone was seen many times. This rearrangement joins TRBV3-1 to TRBJ1-2; 10 nucleotides agree with TRBD1. Trimming at V came to 5 bases and at J to 8 bases, leaving 8 bases not matched to a gene. In germline, CDR1 is LGHDT, CDR2 YNNKEL (reference sequence). The CDR3 covers 14 residues. Here the CDR3 reads CASSKGTGEWGYTF. The CDR3 nucleotides are TGTGCCAGCAGCAAAGGGACAGGGGAGTGGGGCTACACCTTC.

This chain uses TRBV19 with TRBJ2-7; 8 bases line up with TRBD1. The CDR3 length is 15 residues. Germline CDR1 reads LNHDA; CDR2 reads SQIVND (reference sequence). With 3 bases clipped from V and 3 bases from J, the junction kept 7 bases outside the gene matches. CDR3: CASSIGGTGRYEQYF. In DNA form, the CDR3 reads TGTGCCAGTAGTATCGGAGGGACAGGTCGCTACGAGCAGTACTTC.

V is TRBV11-2 and J is TRBJ2-2, with a tentative D call TRBD2 (7 bases). Trimming stripped 3 bases from V and 4 bases from J, with 15 bases between. The CDR3 has 16 residues. Germline V gene lookup returns CDR1 SGHAT and CDR2 FQNNGV. CDR3 sequence reads: CASSLGRGSSTGELFF. CDR3 coding DNA: TGTGCCAGCAGCTTGGGGAGGGGGAGTTCCACCGGGGAGCTGTTTTTT. The variable domain in full, completed from reference TRBV11-2 and TRBJ2-2, reads EAGVAQSPRYKIIEKRQSVAFWCNPISGHATLYWYQQILGQGPKLLIQFQNNGVVDDSQLPKDRFSAERLKGVDSTLKIQPAKLEDSAVYLCASSLGRGSSTGELFFGEGSRLTVL.

This clone was counted ten times or more. This chain links TRBV6-1 with TRBJ1-6, with 9 bases identical to TRBD1. CDR3 size: 14 residues. The germline gives CDR1 MNHNS, CDR2 SASEGT. The junction had 6 bases not matched to a gene; V was cut back by 8 bases and J by 7 bases. The CDR3 nucleotides read TGTGCCAGCGGGTTCGGGACAGGGAATTCACCCCTCCACTTT. Translated, it gives CASGFGTGNSPLHF.

The chain is built from TRBV6-1 and TRBJ1-1; perhaps TRBD1 as D (6 bases). There are 13 residues in the CDR3. Trimming cost V 7 bases and J 4 bases, with 13 bases left between them. From germline, CDR1 is MNHNS and CDR2 SASEGT. CDR3 coding DNA: TGTGCCAGCAAATCGACAGGTCCCACTGAAGCTTTCTTT. This codes for CASKSTGPTEAFF.

This clone was recorded many times. The rearrangement links TRBV20-1 to TRBJ1-6, with 7 nucleotides matching TRBD1. The V gene end was trimmed by 3 bases and the J gene end by 7 bases; junction bases not matched to a gene: 12. Germline CDR1 DFQATT, CDR2 SNEGSKA (reference sequence). The CDR3 has 16 amino acids. The CDR3 DNA reads TGCAGTGCTAGGGACCCAGGGGGGGGCGTAAATTCACCCCTCCACTTT. It translates to CSARDPGGGVNSPLHF.

This clone was counted a few times. Since a much larger clone is just one base distant, this may be a read error. The chain recombines TRBV5-4 with TRBJ2-7; 10 positions agree with TRBD1. The CDR3 has 15 amino acids. Germline values: CDR1 SGHNT, CDR2 YYREEE (reference sequence). Losses at the gene ends were 3 bases for V and 5 bases for J; bases not matched to a gene: 8. The CDR3 DNA is TGTGCCAGCAGCTCACCGGGACAGGGGAGGGACGAGCAGTACTTC. Protein product: CASSSPGQGRDEQYF. The full variable domain, completed using reference TRBV5-4 and TRBJ2-7, is ETGVTQSPTHLIKTRGQQVTLRCSSQSGHNTVSWYQQALGQGPQFIFQYYREEENGRGNFPPRFSGLQFPNYSSELNVNALELDDSALYLCASSSPGQGRDEQYFGPGTRLTVT.

This clone was found many times. This sequence joins TRBV3-1 and TRBJ1-3; D remains unclear. V lost 4 bases to trimming and J lost 0 bases, with 7 bases between them. The CDR3 runs 14 residues. Germline CDR1 is LGHDT and CDR2 is YNNKEL (reference sequence). CDR3 bases: TGTGCCAGCAGCCCGACTAGCTCTGGAAACACCATATATTTT. This encodes CASSPTSSGNTIYF.

This clone was seen at least ten times. The V call is TRBV2, the J call TRBJ2-1, with 14 bases that match TRBD2. V gave up 7 bases and J gave up 12 bases; unmatched junction bases: 5. Germline loops: CDR1 SNHLY, CDR2 FYNNEI. This CDR3 has 13 amino acids. CDR3 DNA: TGTGCCAGCAAAGGGACTAGCGGGAGCGGGCAGTTCTTC. It codes for CASKGTSGSGQFF. The variable domain in full, completed from reference TRBV2 and TRBJ2-1, reads EPEVTQTPSHQVTQMGQEVILRCVPISNHLYFYWYRQILGQKVEFLVSFYNNEISEKSEIFDDQFSVERPDGSNFTLKIRSTKLEDSAMYFCASKGTSGSGQFFGPGTRLTVL.

This clone was found a few times. The chain uses TRBV25-1 and TRBJ1-5, with D uncertain. The length of the CDR3 is 14 residues. Germline V CDR1 and CDR2: MGHDK, SYGVNS. Trimming removed 3 bases from V and 12 bases from J, with 18 bases in between. In DNA form, the CDR3 reads TGTGCCAGCAGTGATGCGGGTAGCAATAAGCACCAGCATTTT. Protein: CASSDAGSNKHQHF. The full variable domain, rest sourced from reference TRBV25-1 and TRBJ1-5, is EADIYQTPRYLVIGTGKKITLECSQTMGHDKMYWYQQDPGMELHLIHYSYGVNSTEKGDLSSESTVSRIRTEHFPLTLESARPSHTSQYLCASSDAGSNKHQHFGDGTRLSIL.

This clone has ten or more counts. This chain joins TRBV6-1 and TRBJ1-1; 9 nucleotides agree with TRBD1. The CDR3 is 12 amino acids. V was pared by 7 bases and J by 7 bases, with 4 bases of the junction left unmatched. The germline V gene encodes CDR1 MNHNS and CDR2 SASEGT. CDR3 amino acids: CASKTGGLEAFF. CDR3 sequence (DNA): TGTGCCAGCAAAACAGGGGGCCTTGAAGCTTTCTTT.

Points on this clone: Likely a read error: the CDR3 ends without its conserved phenylalanine or tryptophan. This chain uses TRBV28 with TRBJ2-1; tentatively, D is TRBD1 (5 bases). This CDR3 region has 14 residues. The V end was cut by 8 bases, the J end by 8 bases, with 19 bases between. CDR1 and CDR2 from the germline V gene are MDHEN and SYDVKM. The CDR3 coding sequence is TGTGCCAGCGCCTTTCGGGTGGACATCCATGAGCAGTTCCTC. Its protein is CASAFRVDIHEQFL.

This clone was detected many times. The chain recombines TRBV24-1 with TRBJ2-1; D unclear. CDR3 length: 15 residues. The germline V gene encodes CDR1 KGHDR and CDR2 SFDVKD. V was pared by 4 bases and J by 1 base, with 10 bases between. The CDR3 DNA sequence: TGTGCCACCAGTGACTCCTCGGATTCCTACAATGAGCAGTTCTTC. As protein: CATSDSSDSYNEQFF.

In this sample, this clone is large. The chain recombines TRBV19 with TRBJ1-1; a possible D gene is TRBD1 (5 bases). This CDR3 is 15 amino acids long. Germline-derived CDR1 and CDR2 are LNHDA and SQIVND (reference sequence). Trimming left V 4 bases short and J 0 bases short, with 12 bases between. CDR3 sequence: CASSNHQGMNTEAFF. CDR3 in DNA: TGTGCCAGTAGTAACCACCAGGGAATGAACACTGAAGCTTTCTTT. Full variable domain (rest looked up from reference TRBV19 and TRBJ1-1): DGGITQSPKYLFRKEGQNVTLSCEQNLNHDAMYWYRQDPGQGLRLIYYSQIVNDFQKGDIAEGYSVSREKKESFPLTVTSAQKNPTAFYLCASSNHQGMNTEAFFGQGTRLTVV.

This clone has more than one count but fewer than ten. The chain couples TRBV5-4 to TRBJ2-1, with a possible D match to TRBD2 (6 bases). V gave up 1 base and J gave up 0 bases, with 17 bases separating them. The germline V gene has CDR1 SGHNT and CDR2 YYREEE (reference sequence). The CDR3 is 18 residues long. CDR3 nucleotide sequence: TGTGCCAGCAGCTTGAATTTGCGGGGCCCGAGCTCCTACAATGAGCAGTTCTTC. Translated: CASSLNLRGPSSYNEQFF.

This clone was detected ten times or more. The V and J genes are TRBV11-2 and TRBJ1-5; a weak D match, TRBD1 (5 bases). This CDR3 is built from 16 residues. With 4 bases removed from V and 3 bases from J, the gap between germline ends came to 16 bases. Per germline, CDR1 SGHAT and CDR2 FQNNGV. CDR3: CASSYRSGGPNQPQHF. The CDR3 coding sequence is TGTGCCAGCAGCTACCGTTCGGGGGGACCCAATCAGCCCCAGCATTTT.

This clone was found many times. The chain is built from TRBV5-5 and TRBJ2-1; 11 bases line up with TRBD2. This CDR3 is 15 amino acids long. Unmatched junction bases numbered 7, after V lost 4 bases and J lost 7 bases. CDR1 is SGHKS and CDR2 is YYEKEE in the germline V gene (reference sequence). For the CDR3, the DNA is TGTGCCAGCAGCAAAACTAGCGGGAGTGGAAATGAGCAGTTCTTC. Residues: CASSKTSGSGNEQFF. Combining the CDR3 with reference TRBV5-5 and TRBJ2-1 gives the whole variable domain DAGVTQSPTHLIKTRGQQVTLRCSPISGHKSVSWYQQVLGQGPQFIFQYYEKEERGRGNFPDRFSARQFPNYSSELNVNALLLGDSALYLCASSKTSGSGNEQFFGPGTRLTVL.

This clone showed up many times. This chain links TRBV4-2 with TRBJ2-1, with D unresolved. CDR1 and CDR2 from the germline V gene are LGHNA and YNFKEQ. Trimming pared 0 bases from V and 0 bases from J, leaving 9 bases between. The CDR3 contains 16 residues. The CDR3 loop reads CASSQDWLVSYNEQFF. DNA of the CDR3: TGTGCCAGCAGCCAAGATTGGCTGGTCTCCTACAATGAGCAGTTCTTC.

As regards this clone: Just one base apart from a much larger clone, this may be a read error. This rearrangement joins TRBV18 to TRBJ1-5, with D tentatively TRBD1 (5 bases). Germline V lookup: CDR1 KGHSH, CDR2 LQKENI. This CDR3 comprises 16 residues. The CDR3 spells CAGSPRGTGSNQPQHF. As DNA, the CDR3 is TGTGCCGGCTCACCACGGGGGACCGGTAGCAATCAGCCCCAGCATTTT.

This clone was found many times. V is TRBV2 and J is TRBJ2-1, with D perhaps matching TRBD1 (5 bases). The germline gives CDR1 SNHLY, CDR2 FYNNEI. CDR3 length equals 14 residues. V gave up 4 bases and J gave up 8 bases, with 15 bases separating them. The CDR3 loop reads CASSVGQGLYEQFF. DNA for the CDR3: TGTGCCAGCAGTGTGGGGCAGGGCCTCTATGAGCAGTTCTTC.

This clone was seen only a few times. The junction shows a germline mismatch at one end, possibly a read error. The gene calls are TRBV12-3 or TRBV12-4 and TRBJ1-5; perhaps TRBD1 as D (5 bases). The CDR3 has 15 amino acids. CDR3: CASSPISQANQPHHF. The CDR3 coding sequence is TGTGCCAGCAGTCCCATTTCACAGGCCAATCAGCCCCATCATTTT.

With respect to this clone: Being one base from a much bigger clone, this may be a read error. The rearrangement uses TRBV19 and TRBJ2-7, with 11 bases lining up with TRBD2. CDR1 and CDR2 from the germline V gene are LNHDA and SQIVND (reference sequence). There are 15 residues in the CDR3. V lost 6 bases, J lost 3 bases, and 7 bases stayed unmatched. In DNA, the CDR3 is TGTGCCAGTAGGCCAACTAGCGGGAGTAACTACGAGCAGTACTTC. It encodes CASRPTSGSNYEQYF. Using reference TRBV19 and TRBJ2-7 for the parts outside the CDR3, the full variable domain is DGGITQSPKYLFRKEGQNVTLSCEQNLNHDAMYWYRQDPGQGLRLIYYSQIVNDFQKGDIAEGYSVSREKKESFPLTVTSAQKNPTAFYLCASRPTSGSNYEQYFGPGTRLTVT.

The table lists this clone with many counts. The chain links TRBV5-5 to TRBJ2-7; 9 positions agree with TRBD1. The ends lost 0 bases at V and 6 bases at J; junction bases unmatched: 4. Germline-derived CDR1 and CDR2 are SGHKS and YYEKEE (reference sequence). The CDR3 runs to 14 residues. The CDR3 bases are TGTGCCAGCAGCTTGGTACAGGGGGCAGGCGAGCAGTACTTC. It yields the protein CASSLVQGAGEQYF.

This clone was seen only a few times. The chain is built from TRBV27 and TRBJ2-7; D may correspond to TRBD1 or TRBD2 (5 bases each). The CDR3 spans 14 residues. V was clipped by 6 bases and J by 2 bases, with 14 bases between them. Germline CDR1 reads MNHEY; CDR2 reads SMNVEV (reference sequence). The CDR3 nucleotides are TGTGCCAGCAGCTCCGGGACGCGGACCTACGAGCAGTACTTC. Translated, it gives CASSSGTRTYEQYF.

Regarding this clone: Since a much larger clone is just one base distant, this may be a read error. V gene TRBV18 combines with J gene TRBJ1-6; 7 bases match TRBD1. Germline assignment: CDR1 KGHSH and CDR2 LQKENI. The CDR3 has 16 amino acids. The CDR3 DNA reads TGTGCCAGCTCTCGACTTCAGGGGGACTATAGTTCACCCCTCCACTTT. It encodes CASSRLQGDYSSPLHF.

The chain joins TRBV7-9 to TRBJ1-1, with D perhaps matching TRBD1 (5 bases). Germline CDR1 reads SEHNR; CDR2 reads FQNEAQ (reference sequence). CDR3 length: 15 amino acids. The V and J ends lost 5 bases and 3 bases respectively, with 16 bases between them. The CDR3, as DNA: TGTGCCAGCAGCACATCCCGGGGCCTTCACACTGAAGCTTTCTTT. Translating gives CASSTSRGLHTEAFF.